This T cell receptor beta chain comes out of a study of blood T cell repertoires in COVID-19. The wider study: COVID-19 samples from acute and convalescent phases originated in the United States, Italy and Spain.

Original data processing: Amplified reference gene primers provided the basis for estimating nucleated cell counts. Using immunoSEQ multiplex PCR, the repertoire was profiled, and TCRdb retains in-frame clones only, with some absent. That table gives V, J and clone size, and the DNA gave D and trimming. Of approximately 130,000 clones in the sample, around 81% were seen once. The sequenced sample consisted of peripheral blood. The clonotype originates from a human donor in a cohort sampled during active COVID-19.

CDR3 sequence reads: CASSRGRDYGYTF. CDR3 bases: TGTGCCAGCAGTCGCGGGCGTGACTATGGCTACACCTTC. The chain carries TRBV6-5 and TRBJ1-2; unclear D gene. Germline CDR1 MNHEY, CDR2 SVGAGI. The V and J ends lost 5 bases and 3 bases respectively, with 10 bases between them. This CDR3 is 13 amino acids long.